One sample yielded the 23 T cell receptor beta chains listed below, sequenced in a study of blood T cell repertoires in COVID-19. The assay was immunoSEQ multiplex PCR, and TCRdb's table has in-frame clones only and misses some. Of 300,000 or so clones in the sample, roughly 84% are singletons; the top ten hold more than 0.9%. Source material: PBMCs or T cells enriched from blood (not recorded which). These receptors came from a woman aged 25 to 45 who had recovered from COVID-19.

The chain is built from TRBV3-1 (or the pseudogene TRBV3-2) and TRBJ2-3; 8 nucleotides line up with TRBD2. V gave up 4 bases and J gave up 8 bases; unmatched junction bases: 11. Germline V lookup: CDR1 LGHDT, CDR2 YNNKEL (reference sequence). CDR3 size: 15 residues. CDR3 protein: CASSPDGTRRGTQYF. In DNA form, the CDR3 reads TGTGCCAGCAGCCCAGACGGGACTAGACGGGGTACGCAGTATTTT.

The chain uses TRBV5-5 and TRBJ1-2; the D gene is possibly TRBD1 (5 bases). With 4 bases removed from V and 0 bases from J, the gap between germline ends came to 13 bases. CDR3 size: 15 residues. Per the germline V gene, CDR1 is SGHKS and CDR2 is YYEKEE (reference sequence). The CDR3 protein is CASSLTPGTNYGYTF. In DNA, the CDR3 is TGTGCCAGCAGCCTAACCCCAGGGACTAACTATGGCTACACCTTC.

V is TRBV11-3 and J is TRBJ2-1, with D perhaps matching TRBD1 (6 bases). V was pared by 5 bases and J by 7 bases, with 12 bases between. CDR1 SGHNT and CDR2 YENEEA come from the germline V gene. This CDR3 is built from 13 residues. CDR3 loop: CASSRSQGNEQFF. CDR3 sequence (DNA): TGTGCCAGCAGCCGATCCCAGGGGAATGAGCAGTTCTTC.

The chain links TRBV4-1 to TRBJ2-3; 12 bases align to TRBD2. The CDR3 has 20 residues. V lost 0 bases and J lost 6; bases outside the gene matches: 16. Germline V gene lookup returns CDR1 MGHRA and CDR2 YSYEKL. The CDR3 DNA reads TGCGCCAGCAGCCAAGATCTGACTAGCGGGGGTCTTCACCCGGGGGATACGCAGTATTTT. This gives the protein CASSQDLTSGGLHPGDTQYF.

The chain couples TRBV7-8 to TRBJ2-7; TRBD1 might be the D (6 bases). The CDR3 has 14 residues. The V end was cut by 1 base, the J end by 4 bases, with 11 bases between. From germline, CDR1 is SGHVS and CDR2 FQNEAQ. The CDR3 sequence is CASSLEAGDYEQYF. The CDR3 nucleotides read TGTGCCAGCAGCTTAGAGGCAGGGGATTACGAGCAGTACTTC.

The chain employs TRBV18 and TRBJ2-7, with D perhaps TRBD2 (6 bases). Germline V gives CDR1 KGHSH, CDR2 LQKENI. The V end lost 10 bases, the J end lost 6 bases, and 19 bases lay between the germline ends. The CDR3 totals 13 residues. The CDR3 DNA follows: TGTGCCACCTCTGTGGGGGGTCTACGCGAGCAGTACTTC. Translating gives CATSVGGLREQYF.

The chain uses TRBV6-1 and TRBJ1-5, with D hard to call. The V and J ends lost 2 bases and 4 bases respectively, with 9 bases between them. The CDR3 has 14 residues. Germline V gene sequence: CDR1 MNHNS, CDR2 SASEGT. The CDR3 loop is CASSESGVNQPQHF. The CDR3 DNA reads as TGTGCCAGCAGTGAATCCGGGGTAAATCAGCCCCAGCATTTT.

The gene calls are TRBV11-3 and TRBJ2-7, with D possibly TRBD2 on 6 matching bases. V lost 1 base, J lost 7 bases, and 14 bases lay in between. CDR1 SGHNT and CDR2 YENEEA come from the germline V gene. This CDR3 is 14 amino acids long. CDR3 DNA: TGTGCCAGCAGCTTAGGGCACGGGAGTGGGGAGCAGTACTTC. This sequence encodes CASSLGHGSGEQYF.

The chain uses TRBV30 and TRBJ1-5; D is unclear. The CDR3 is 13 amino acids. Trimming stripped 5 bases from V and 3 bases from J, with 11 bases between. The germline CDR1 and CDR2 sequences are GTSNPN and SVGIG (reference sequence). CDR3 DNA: TGTGCCTGGTCCCCCCGGGACAATCAGCCCCAGCATTTT. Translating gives CAWSPRDNQPQHF.

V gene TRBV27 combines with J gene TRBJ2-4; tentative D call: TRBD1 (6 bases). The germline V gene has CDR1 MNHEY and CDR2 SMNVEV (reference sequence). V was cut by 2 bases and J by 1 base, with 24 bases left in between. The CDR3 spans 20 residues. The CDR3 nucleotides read TGTGCCAGCAGTTTACAGGTATTCGACAGGACACTTAACGCCAAAAACATTCAGTACTTC. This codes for CASSLQVFDRTLNAKNIQYF.

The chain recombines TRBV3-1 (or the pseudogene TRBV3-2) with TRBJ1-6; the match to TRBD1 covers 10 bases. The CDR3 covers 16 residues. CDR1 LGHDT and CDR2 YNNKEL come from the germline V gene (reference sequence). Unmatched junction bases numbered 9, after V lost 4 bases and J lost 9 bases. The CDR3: CASSPRQGAFLSPLHF. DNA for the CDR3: TGTGCCAGCAGCCCGAGACAGGGGGCGTTTCTTTCACCCCTCCACTTT.

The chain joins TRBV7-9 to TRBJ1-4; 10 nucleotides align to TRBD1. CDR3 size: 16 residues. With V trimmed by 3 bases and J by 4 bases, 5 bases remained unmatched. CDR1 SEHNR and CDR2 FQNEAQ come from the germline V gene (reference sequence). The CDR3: CASSLGGQGFNEKLFF. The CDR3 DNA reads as TGTGCCAGCAGCTTGGGGGGACAGGGGTTTAATGAAAAACTGTTTTTT.

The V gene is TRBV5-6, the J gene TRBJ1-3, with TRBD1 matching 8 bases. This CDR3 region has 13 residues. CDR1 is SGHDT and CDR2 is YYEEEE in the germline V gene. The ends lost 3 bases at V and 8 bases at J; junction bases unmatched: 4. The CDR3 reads CASSSQGADTIYF. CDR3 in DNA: TGTGCCAGCAGCTCCCAGGGGGCGGACACCATATATTTT.

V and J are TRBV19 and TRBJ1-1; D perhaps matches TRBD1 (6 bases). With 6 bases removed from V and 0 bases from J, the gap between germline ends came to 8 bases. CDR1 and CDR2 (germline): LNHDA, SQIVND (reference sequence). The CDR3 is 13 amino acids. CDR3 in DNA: TGTGCCAGTAGGACAGGCATGAACACTGAAGCTTTCTTT. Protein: CASRTGMNTEAFF.

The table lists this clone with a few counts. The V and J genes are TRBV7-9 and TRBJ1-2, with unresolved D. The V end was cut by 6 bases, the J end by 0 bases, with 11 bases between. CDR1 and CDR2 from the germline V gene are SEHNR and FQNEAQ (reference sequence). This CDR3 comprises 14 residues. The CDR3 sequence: CASSFFSANYGYTF. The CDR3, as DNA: TGTGCCAGCAGTTTTTTCTCCGCTAACTATGGCTACACCTTC.

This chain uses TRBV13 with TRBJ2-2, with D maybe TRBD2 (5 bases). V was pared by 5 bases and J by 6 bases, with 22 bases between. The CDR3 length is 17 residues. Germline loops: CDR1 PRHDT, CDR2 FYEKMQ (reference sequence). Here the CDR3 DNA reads TGTGCCAGCAGCCGCCTCACGTCGGGGAGTGGGTCCGGGGAGCTGTTTTTT. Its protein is CASSRLTSGSGSGELFF. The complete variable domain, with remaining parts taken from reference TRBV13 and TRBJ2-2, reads AAGVIQSPRHLIKEKRETATLKCYPIPRHDTVYWYQQGPGQDPQFLISFYEKMQSDKGSIPDRFSAQQFSDYHSELNMSSLELGDSALYFCASSRLTSGSGSGELFFGEGSRLTVL.

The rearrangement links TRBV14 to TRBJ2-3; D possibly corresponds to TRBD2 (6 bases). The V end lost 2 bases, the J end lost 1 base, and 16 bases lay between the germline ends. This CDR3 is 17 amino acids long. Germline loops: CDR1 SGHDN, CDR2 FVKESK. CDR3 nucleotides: TGTGCCAGCAGCCAACAAATCATTGGGACTGGCACAGATACGCAGTATTTT. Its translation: CASSQQIIGTGTDTQYF.

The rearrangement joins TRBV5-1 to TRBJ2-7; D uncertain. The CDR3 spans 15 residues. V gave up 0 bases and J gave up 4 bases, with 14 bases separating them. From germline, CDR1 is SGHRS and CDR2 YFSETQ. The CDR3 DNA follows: TGCGCCAGCAGCTTGGTACCGGAGACCCAATACGAGCAGTACTTC. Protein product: CASSLVPETQYEQYF.

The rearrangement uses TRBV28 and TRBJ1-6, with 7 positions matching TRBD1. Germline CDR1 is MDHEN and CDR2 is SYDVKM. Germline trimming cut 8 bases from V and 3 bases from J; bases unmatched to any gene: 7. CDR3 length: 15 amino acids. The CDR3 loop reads CASATRDSYNSPLHF. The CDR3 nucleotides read TGTGCCAGCGCAACCCGGGACAGCTATAATTCACCCCTCCACTTT.

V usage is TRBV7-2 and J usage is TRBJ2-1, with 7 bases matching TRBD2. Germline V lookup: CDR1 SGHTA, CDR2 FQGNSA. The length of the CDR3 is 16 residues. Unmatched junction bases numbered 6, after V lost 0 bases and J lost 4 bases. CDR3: CASSLAASGWYNEQFF. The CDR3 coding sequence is TGTGCCAGCAGCTTAGCTGCTAGCGGATGGTACAATGAGCAGTTCTTC.

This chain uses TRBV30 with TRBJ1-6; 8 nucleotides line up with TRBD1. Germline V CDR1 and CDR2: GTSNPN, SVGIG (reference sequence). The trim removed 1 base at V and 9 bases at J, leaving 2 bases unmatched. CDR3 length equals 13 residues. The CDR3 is CAWSGTGGSPLHF. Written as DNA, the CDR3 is TGTGCCTGGAGTGGAACAGGGGGTTCACCCCTCCACTTT. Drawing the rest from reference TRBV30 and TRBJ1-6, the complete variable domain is SQTIHQWPATLVQPVGSPLSLECTVEGTSNPNLYWYRQAAGRGLQLLFYSVGIGQISSEVPQNLSASRPQDRQFILSSKKLLLSDSGFYLCAWSGTGGSPLHFGNGTRLTVT.

CDR3: CASSDGEHQPQHF. In nucleotides, the CDR3 is TGTGCCAGCAGTGACGGGGAGCATCAGCCCCAGCATTTT. The rearrangement uses TRBV6-1 and TRBJ1-5; D gene uncertain. Trimming stripped 3 bases from V and 5 bases from J, with 8 bases between. The germline V gene has CDR1 MNHNS and CDR2 SASEGT. The CDR3 totals 13 residues.

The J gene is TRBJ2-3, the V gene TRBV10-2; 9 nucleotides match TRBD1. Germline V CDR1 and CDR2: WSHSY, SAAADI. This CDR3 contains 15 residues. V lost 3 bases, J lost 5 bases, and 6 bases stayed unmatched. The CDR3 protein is CASSDETDRGDTQYF. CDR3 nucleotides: TGCGCCAGCAGTGATGAAACGGACAGGGGAGATACGCAGTATTTT.